The rows below give T cell receptor beta chains drawn from one sample of a study of cytomegalovirus exposure and HLA in healthy donors. Clones were sequenced by immunoSEQ multiplex PCR, and TCRdb holds only the in-frame ones, with some missing. The sample yields 95,000 to 150,000 clones, 77% seen once. Sequencing was carried out using PBMCs. Every receptor here comes from a human donor in good health. The CDR3 runs from the conserved cysteine through the conserved F or W.

j_call v_call cdr3_aa
TRBJ1-1 TRBV4-1 CASSQVTGVWTEAFF
TRBJ1-1 TRBV5-1 CASSVPAGSNTEAFF
TRBJ2-1 TRBV10-1 CASSESWLAGGYNEQFF
TRBJ2-1 TRBV2 CASSPQTSFTHNEQFF
TRBJ2-7 TRBV6-1 CASSEEPSGRLSEQYF
TRBJ2-3 TRBV7-2 CASSSWERLAGHTDTQYF
TRBJ2-1 TRBV7-6 CASSLAPGDSYYNEQFF
TRBJ2-2 TRBV19 CASSITGYRGGELFF
TRBJ2-7 TRBV5-4 CASSLPGLAGTYEQYF
TRBJ2-1 TRBV5-1 CASSRTSEPYNEQFF
TRBJ2-7 TRBV20-1 CSAREAHEQYF
TRBJ1-5 TRBV19 CASSPVGAGDQPQHF
TRBJ2-2 TRBV5-1 CASSLTEGTWRGTGELFF
TRBJ2-1 TRBV7-9 CASSFEGAGEQFF
TRBJ1-5 TRBV6-1 CASSERKGGTGGVQPQHF
TRBJ1-5 TRBV6-1 CASSLSYSNQPQHF
TRBJ1-3 TRBV19 CASSKGRGSGNTIYF
TRBJ1-2 TRBV5-6 CASGFAVPGHGYTF
TRBJ2-3 TRBV5-1 CASSLNGGSTDTQYF
TRBJ1-5 TRBV18 CASSPRGVTSNQPQHF
TRBJ1-5 TRBV2 CASRLTISNQPQHF
TRBJ2-1 TRBV19 CASSNLAGDEQFF
TRBJ2-3 TRBV7-8 CASSLASLVGTDTQYF
TRBJ2-4 TRBV7-8 CASSFAPTGGLAKNIRYF
TRBJ2-5 TRBV4-1 CASSQVSSEETQYF
TRBJ1-4 TRBV5-6 CASSLARGRDEKLFF
TRBJ2-7 TRBV2 CASRRPGQGAYEQYF
TRBJ2-1 TRBV28 CATDESGWARNEQFF
TRBJ2-1 TRBV13 CASSLEGPGYNEQFF
TRBJ1-2 TRBV5-6 CASSFIPTQRPTSGYTF
TRBJ2-1 TRBV9 CASRETSGRAPGEQFF
TRBJ2-2 TRBV27 CASSSGWAGTGELFF
TRBJ2-2 TRBV7-2 CASSRTGGTGELFF
TRBJ1-5 TRBV30 CAWSEGGNQPQHF
TRBJ1-1 TRBV6-5 CASVGAVRTEAFF